Following are 30 T cell receptor beta chains from one sample sequenced in a study of cytomegalovirus exposure and HLA in healthy donors (dated by TCRdb to about 2017). Library method: the immunoSEQ multiplex PCR assay. A mixture of 60 forward primers for TCR Vbeta segments and 13 reverse primers for TCR Jbeta segments was used in the multiplex PCR. Held by TCRdb, this immuneACCESS table contains in-frame sequences only and omits some clones. Under half of the omission traces to an unresolved V gene where checked; the cause of the rest is unknown. The sample table contains about 150,000 clones; only one count was recorded for roughly 80% of them. Clones ranked in the top ten supply approximately 1.4% of the sample. The source material was PBMCs. Receptor source: a man between 18 and 29 years old in good health and CMV-seronegative.

This clone has more than one count but fewer than ten. The genes are TRBV7-8 and TRBJ2-5; 11 bases map to TRBD2. Germline-derived CDR1 and CDR2 are SGHVS and FQNEAQ. V shed 5 bases, J shed 5 bases, and the junction held 10 bases outside the gene matches. This CDR3 has 16 residues. CDR3 sequence reads: CASSLPLAGGGETQYF. In DNA, the CDR3 is TGTGCCAGCAGCCTTCCCCTAGCGGGAGGAGGTGAGACCCAGTACTTC.

The genes are TRBV6-5 and TRBJ2-1; TRBD2 agrees at 9 bases. The V and J ends lost 5 bases and 7 bases, in that order; junction bases with no gene match: 3. In germline, CDR1 is MNHEY, CDR2 SVGAGI. This CDR3 has 13 amino acids. The CDR3 DNA follows: TGTGCCAGCAGTGCGCTAGCGGGAAATGAGCAGTTCTTC. Translated, it gives CASSALAGNEQFF.

The rearrangement links TRBV15 to TRBJ2-1, with 7 bases identical to TRBD2. Unmatched junction bases numbered 8, after V lost 5 bases and J lost 4 bases. This CDR3 has 15 residues. Germline V gene data show CDR1 as LNHNV and CDR2 as YYDKDF (reference sequence). The CDR3 nucleotides read TGTGCCACCAGCGCGCGGGAGTTCCCTTACAATGAGCAGTTCTTC. This codes for CATSAREFPYNEQFF.

This clone was recorded only once. The chain links TRBV4-3 to TRBJ2-7; 7 bases are a match to TRBD1. Losses at the gene ends were 0 bases for V and 2 bases for J; bases not matched to a gene: 4. The length of the CDR3 is 15 residues. Germline CDR1 reads LGHNA; CDR2 reads YSLEER. The CDR3 bases are TGCGCCAGCAGCCAAGAACAGGGGCAAACCTACGAGCAGTACTTC. Residues: CASSQEQGQTYEQYF.

This clone was detected a few times. V gene TRBV27 combines with J gene TRBJ2-7; a weak D match, TRBD1 (6 bases). The V and J ends lost 0 bases and 5 bases respectively, with 17 bases between them. The germline V gene has CDR1 MNHEY and CDR2 SMNVEV (reference sequence). CDR3 length: 16 residues. The CDR3 nucleotides read TGTGCCAGCAGTTTATCGAGGCTGGGGGCTGGCCACGAGCAGTACTTC. Amino acid sequence: CASSLSRLGAGHEQYF.

The rearrangement links TRBV5-4 to TRBJ2-7; 8 positions match TRBD2. In germline, CDR1 is SGHNT, CDR2 YYREEE (reference sequence). The CDR3 is 14 amino acids. V shed 9 bases and J 0 bases; nucleotides not matched to a gene: 8. The CDR3 loop is CATLEAGVSYEQYF. CDR3 in DNA: TGTGCCACCTTGGAAGCGGGGGTCTCCTACGAGCAGTACTTC.

The chain links TRBV9 to TRBJ1-1; D might be TRBD1 (5 bases). Trimming took off 4 bases at V and 1 base at J, with 11 bases between the two ends. Germline V lookup: CDR1 SGDLS, CDR2 YYNGEE. The CDR3 spans 14 residues. In nucleotides, the CDR3 is TGTGCCAGCAGCTCGGGGGGAGGGAACACTGAAGCTTTCTTT. Residues: CASSSGGGNTEAFF.

The chain uses TRBV2 and TRBJ2-5, with TRBD2 matching 12 bases. Germline V gene lookup returns CDR1 SNHLY and CDR2 FYNNEI. Unmatched junction bases numbered 7, after V lost 0 bases and J lost 11 bases. This CDR3 has 15 amino acids. CDR3 amino acids: CASSEAPLAGGEQYF. The CDR3 bases are TGTGCCAGCAGTGAAGCGCCACTAGCGGGGGGTGAGCAGTACTTC.

This chain links TRBV6-5 with TRBJ1-1; TRBD1 is a possible D gene (5 bases). There are 15 residues in the CDR3. The germline gives CDR1 MNHEY, CDR2 SVGAGI. Trimming took off 6 bases at V and 2 bases at J, with 16 bases between the two ends. In DNA form, the CDR3 reads TGTGCCAGCAGACAGCTGACAGTTACCAACACTGAAGCTTTCTTT. Translation: CASRQLTVTNTEAFF.

V is TRBV5-4 and J is TRBJ2-5, with D perhaps matching TRBD2 (5 bases). Trimming removed 0 bases from V and 1 base from J, with 13 bases in between. Germline assignment: CDR1 SGHNT and CDR2 YYREEE (reference sequence). The CDR3 extends over 16 amino acids. CDR3 sequence (DNA): TGTGCCAGCAGCTTGGAAGCGGCCCTCCGCCAAGAGACCCAGTACTTC. Residues: CASSLEAALRQETQYF.

The chain carries TRBV29-1 and TRBJ2-5; D is ambiguous. The germline V and J ends were trimmed by 0 bases and 4 bases, with 9 bases remaining between them. The CDR3 consists of 13 residues. The germline gives CDR1 SQVTM, CDR2 ANQGSEA. As DNA, the CDR3 is TGCAGCGTTGAAGAGAGGCGGCTAGAGACCCAGTACTTC. Translation gives CSVEERRLETQYF.

This clone was seen a handful of times. CDR3 DNA: TGTGCCAGTAGCGTTGGGACTAGCCCAAATGAGCAGTTCTTC. It encodes CASSVGTSPNEQFF. The rearrangement joins TRBV19 to TRBJ2-1; 9 bases agree with TRBD2. V trimming: 6 bases; J trimming: 7 bases; junction bases outside the gene matches: 7. Germline values: CDR1 LNHDA, CDR2 SQIVND (reference sequence). CDR3 size: 14 residues.

The chain combines TRBV6-1 with TRBJ2-2; D possibly corresponds to TRBD1 (6 bases). Germline V CDR1 and CDR2: MNHNS, SASEGT. The CDR3 spans 15 residues. Trimming pared 7 bases from V and 2 bases from J, leaving 14 bases between. CDR3 DNA sequence: TGTGCCAGCACCTGGGGGCTTTCTAACACCGGGGAGCTGTTTTTT. Translation: CASTWGLSNTGELFF.

This chain uses TRBV4-1 with TRBJ2-1; 8 nucleotides line up with TRBD2. Germline V CDR1 and CDR2: MGHRA, YSYEKL. This CDR3 has 16 amino acids. Unmatched junction bases numbered 8, after V lost 4 bases and J lost 3 bases. The CDR3 region has the DNA TGCGCCAGCAGCCCCCGGATCAGCGGGGGCTACAATGAGCAGTTCTTC. This translates into CASSPRISGGYNEQFF.

The sample holds a few counts of this clone. The chain combines TRBV27 with TRBJ1-5, with D perhaps matching TRBD1 (5 bases). CDR3 length: 15 amino acids. Germline CDR1 is MNHEY and CDR2 is SMNVEV (reference sequence). V was pared by 10 bases and J by 2 bases, with 18 bases between. As DNA, the CDR3 is TGTGCCACCGCCGGAAGGAGGGGCCGCAATCAGCCCCAGCATTTT. It is translated as CATAGRRGRNQPQHF.

The V gene is TRBV5-1, the J gene TRBJ1-4; the match to TRBD1 covers 10 bases. Germline CDR1 reads SGHRS; CDR2 reads YFSETQ. There are 15 residues in the CDR3. Losses at the gene ends were 0 bases for V and 6 bases for J; bases not matched to a gene: 2. The CDR3 here is CASSLAGTGDEKLFF. Here the CDR3 DNA reads TGCGCCAGCAGCTTGGCTGGGACAGGGGATGAAAAACTGTTTTTT.

J is TRBJ1-2 and V is TRBV19; 7 bases align to TRBD1. The length of the CDR3 is 12 residues. CDR1 and CDR2 (germline): LNHDA, SQIVND (reference sequence). The V and J ends lost 8 bases and 8 bases, in that order; junction bases with no gene match: 8. The CDR3 DNA reads as TGTGCCAGTTCCACAGGGGATAAGGGCTACACCTTC. It encodes CASSTGDKGYTF.

The CDR3 is CASNRAGYEQYF. As DNA, the CDR3 is TGTGCCAGCAACAGAGCAGGCTACGAGCAGTACTTC. This rearrangement joins TRBV2 to TRBJ2-5, with D unresolved. The J call may be in error: the DNA end matches TRBJ2-7 better. CDR1 SNHLY and CDR2 FYNNEI come from the germline V gene. The CDR3 runs 12 residues.

V and J are TRBV27 and TRBJ2-1; 11 bases are shared with TRBD2. The germline gives CDR1 MNHEY, CDR2 SMNVEV (reference sequence). V was clipped by 6 bases and J by 3 bases; unmatched bases: 4. The CDR3 runs to 15 residues. CDR3 region: CASSRTSGSYNEQFF. The CDR3 coding sequence is TGTGCCAGCAGCCGAACTAGCGGGAGCTACAATGAGCAGTTCTTC.

The CDR3 protein is CASSPGDSNQPQHF. CDR3 nucleotides: TGTGCCAGCAGTCCCGGGGATAGCAATCAGCCCCAGCATTTT. The chain is built from TRBV28 and TRBJ1-5; the D is unclear. This CDR3 is built from 14 residues. In germline, CDR1 is MDHEN, CDR2 SYDVKM. V lost 5 bases and J 0 bases, leaving 8 bases between the germline ends.

The V call is TRBV7-2, the J call TRBJ2-7, with D perhaps TRBD2 (7 bases). V was clipped by 4 bases and J by 2 bases, with 18 bases between them. This CDR3 region has 16 residues. Per germline, CDR1 SGHTA and CDR2 FQGNSA. In DNA, the CDR3 is TGTGCCAGCAGCTCAACCTGGGGAGGGGGAGCCTACGAGCAGTACTTC. This translates into CASSSTWGGGAYEQYF.

This chain connects TRBV6-1 to TRBJ2-7; D possibly corresponds to TRBD1 (6 bases). V lost 1 base and J 5 bases, leaving 18 bases between the germline ends. Germline V gene lookup returns CDR1 MNHNS and CDR2 SASEGT. This CDR3 region has 16 residues. CDR3 amino acids: CASSEGITGWNDEQYF. The CDR3 coding sequence is TGTGCCAGCAGTGAAGGGATTACAGGGTGGAACGACGAGCAGTACTTC.

This clone has a handful of counts. The chain uses TRBV5-8 and TRBJ1-2; the D gene is possibly TRBD1 (5 bases). V gave up 4 bases and J gave up 8 bases, with 9 bases separating them. The CDR3 runs to 11 residues. The germline CDR1 and CDR2 sequences are SGHTS and YDEGEE. Here the CDR3 reads CASSLPGGYTF. For the CDR3, the DNA is TGTGCCAGCAGCCTTCCAGGGGGCTACACCTTC.

The chain joins TRBV5-4 to TRBJ2-7; 7 bases are a match to TRBD1. Germline CDR1 and CDR2: SGHNT and YYREEE (reference sequence). The junction had 5 bases not matched to a gene; V was cut back by 4 bases and J by 4 bases. The CDR3 totals 13 residues. The CDR3 region is CASSRDSQYEQYF. The CDR3 DNA is TGTGCCAGCAGCCGGGACAGCCAGTACGAGCAGTACTTC.

This chain links TRBV4-1 with TRBJ1-5; D remains unclear. Germline CDR1 and CDR2: MGHRA and YSYEKL. The CDR3 is made up of 14 amino acids. V lost 4 bases and J lost 2, with 9 bases in between. CDR3 sequence reads: CASSLNRGNQPQHF. In nucleotides, the CDR3 is TGCGCCAGCAGCCTTAACCGGGGCAATCAGCCCCAGCATTTT.

The J gene is TRBJ1-1, the V gene TRBV27; TRBD1 matches 10 bases. Germline CDR1 MNHEY, CDR2 SMNVEV (reference sequence). Trimming cost V 5 bases and J 7 bases; bases outside gene matches: 16. CDR3 size: 17 residues. CDR3 coding DNA: TGTGCCAGCAGTCGGACAGGGGGATTACCGGGGGGAGATGAAGCTTTCTTT. Protein: CASSRTGGLPGGDEAFF.

This clone occurred once. Here the CDR3 DNA reads TGTGCCAGCAGTGAAGGGACAGGGGACACCGGGGAGCTGTTTTTT. It codes for CASSEGTGDTGELFF. The V and J genes are TRBV25-1 and TRBJ2-2; 10 nucleotides align to TRBD1. V lost 2 bases to trimming and J lost 3 bases; unmatched junction nucleotides: 0. Germline assignment: CDR1 MGHDK and CDR2 SYGVNS. This CDR3 has 15 amino acids.

The chain couples TRBV4-1 to TRBJ1-2; 8 bases are a match to TRBD1. The length of the CDR3 is 17 residues. CDR1 MGHRA and CDR2 YSYEKL come from the germline V gene. V was clipped by 1 base and J by 6 bases; unmatched bases: 13. CDR3 DNA: TGCGCCAGCAGCCAAGTTCCACTCGCGACAGGGGCTGATGGCTACACCTTC. It codes for CASSQVPLATGADGYTF.

This rearrangement joins TRBV5-1 to TRBJ1-2; D unresolved. Trimming pared 0 bases from V and 6 bases from J, leaving 6 bases between. There are 12 residues in the CDR3. CDR1 and CDR2 (germline): SGHRS, YFSETQ. CDR3 protein: CASSLDRDGYTF. CDR3 sequence (DNA): TGCGCCAGCAGCTTGGACAGAGATGGCTACACCTTC. Filled out from reference TRBV5-1 and TRBJ1-2, the complete variable domain reads KAGVTQTPRYLIKTRGQQVTLSCSPISGHRSVSWYQQTPGQGLQFLFEYFSETQRNKGNFPGRFSGRQFSNSRSEMNVSTLELGDSALYLCASSLDRDGYTFGSGTRLTVV.

This chain links TRBV4-3 with TRBJ2-5; 11 bases map to TRBD1. The CDR3 consists of 16 residues. Losses at the gene ends were 4 bases for V and 2 bases for J; bases not matched to a gene: 6. CDR1 and CDR2 from the germline V gene are LGHNA and YSLEER. The DNA of the CDR3 is TGCGCCAGCAGCCTTTCCGGGACAGGGGGGCAAGAGACCCAGTACTTC. Its translation is CASSLSGTGGQETQYF.